This T cell receptor (beta chain) was captured by sequencing in a study of technical replicates of blood from a handful of donors. Some clones are missing from TCRdb's copy, which holds only in-frame ones; the method was immunoSEQ multiplex PCR. The sample lists approximately 15,000 clones; roughly 88% were seen once. The trim removed 1 base at V and 3 bases at J, leaving 11 bases unmatched. Germline values: CDR1 SEHNR, CDR2 FQNEAQ (reference sequence). The CDR3 sequence is 17 residues long. The receptor comes from a human donor in good health. The chain joins TRBV7-9 to TRBJ2-7; 8 nucleotides match TRBD2. Sequencing was carried out using PBMCs. For the CDR3, the DNA is TGTGCCAGCAGCTTAGGTGTTTCACGGGAGGGTCTCTACGAGCAGTACTTC. Translation gives CASSLGVSREGLYEQYF.